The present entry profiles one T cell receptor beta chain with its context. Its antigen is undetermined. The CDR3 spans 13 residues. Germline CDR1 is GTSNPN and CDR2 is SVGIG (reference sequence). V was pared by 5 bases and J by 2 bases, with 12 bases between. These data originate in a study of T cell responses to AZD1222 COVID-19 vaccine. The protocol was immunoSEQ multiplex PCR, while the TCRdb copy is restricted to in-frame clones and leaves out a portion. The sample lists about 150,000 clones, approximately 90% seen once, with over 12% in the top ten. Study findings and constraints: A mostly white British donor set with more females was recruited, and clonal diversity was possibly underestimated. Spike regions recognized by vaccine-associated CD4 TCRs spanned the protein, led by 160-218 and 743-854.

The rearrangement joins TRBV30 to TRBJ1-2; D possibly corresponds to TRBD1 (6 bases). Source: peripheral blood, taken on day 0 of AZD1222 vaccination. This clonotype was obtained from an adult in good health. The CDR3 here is CAWEGQLNYGYTF. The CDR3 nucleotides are TGTGCCTGGGAAGGACAGTTGAACTATGGCTACACCTTC.